The subject of this entry is one T cell receptor (beta chain). What it binds is not known. Germline values: CDR1 SGHNT, CDR2 YYREEE (reference sequence). V lost 4 bases to trimming and J lost 2 bases, with 14 bases between them. This CDR3 has 15 residues. This sample was taken from a study of CD8 T cells in ankylosing spondylitis. General study points: Previous work reported some of these motif variants in the synovial fluid and blood of reactive arthritis. In ankylosing spondylitis blood, a motif of seven or eight highly homologous TCR beta variants appeared characteristic.

Using quantitative 5'-RACE with molecular barcodes, the authors made TCR beta libraries. TCRdb re-derived calls from the 5' RACE reads in MiXCR, one entry per CDR3 protein. The table includes about 160,000 distinct CDR3 sequences, approximately 20% detected once. The chain joins TRBV5-4 to TRBJ2-3, with D perhaps TRBD2 (5 bases). This sequence was found in a male donor with ankylosing spondylitis or in good health (not recorded which). The specimen was blood, either unsorted or a sorted T cell fraction (not recorded which). In DNA form, the CDR3 reads TGTGCCAGCAGCCCCCCCCCGGGGAACACAGATACGCAGTATTTT. Its protein product is CASSPPPGNTDTQYF.